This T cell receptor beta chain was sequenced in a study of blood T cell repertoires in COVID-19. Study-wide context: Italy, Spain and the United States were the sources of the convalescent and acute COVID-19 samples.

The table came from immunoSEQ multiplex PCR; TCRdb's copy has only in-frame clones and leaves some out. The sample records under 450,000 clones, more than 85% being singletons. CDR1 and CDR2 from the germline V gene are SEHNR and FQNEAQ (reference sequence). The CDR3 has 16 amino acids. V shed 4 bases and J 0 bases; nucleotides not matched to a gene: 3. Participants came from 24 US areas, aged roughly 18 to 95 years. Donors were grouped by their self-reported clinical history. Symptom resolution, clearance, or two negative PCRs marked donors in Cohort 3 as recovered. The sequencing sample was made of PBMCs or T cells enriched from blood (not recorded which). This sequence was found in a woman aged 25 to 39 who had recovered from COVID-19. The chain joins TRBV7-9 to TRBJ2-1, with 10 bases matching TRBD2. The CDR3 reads CASSSSGGSSYNEQFF. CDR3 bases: TGTGCCAGCAGCTCTAGCGGGGGAAGCTCCTACAATGAGCAGTTCTTC.